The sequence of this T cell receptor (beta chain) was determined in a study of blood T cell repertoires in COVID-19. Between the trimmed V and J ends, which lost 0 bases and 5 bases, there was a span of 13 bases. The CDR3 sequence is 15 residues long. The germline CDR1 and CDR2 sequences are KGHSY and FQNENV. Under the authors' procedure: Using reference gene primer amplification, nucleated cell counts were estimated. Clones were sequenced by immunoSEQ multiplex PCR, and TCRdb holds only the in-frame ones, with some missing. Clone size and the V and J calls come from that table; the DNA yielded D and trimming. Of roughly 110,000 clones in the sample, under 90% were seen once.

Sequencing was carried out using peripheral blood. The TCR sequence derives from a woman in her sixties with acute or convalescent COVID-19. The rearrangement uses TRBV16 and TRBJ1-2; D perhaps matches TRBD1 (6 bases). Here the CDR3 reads CASSQSATRGYGYTF. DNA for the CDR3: TGTGCCAGCAGCCAATCGGCTACCAGGGGATATGGCTACACCTTC.